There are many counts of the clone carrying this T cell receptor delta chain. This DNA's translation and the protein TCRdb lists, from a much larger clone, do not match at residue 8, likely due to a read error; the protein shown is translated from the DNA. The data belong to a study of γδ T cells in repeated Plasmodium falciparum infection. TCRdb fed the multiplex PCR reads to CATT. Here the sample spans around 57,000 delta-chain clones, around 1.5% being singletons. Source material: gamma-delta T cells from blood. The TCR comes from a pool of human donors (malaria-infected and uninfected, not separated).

The CDR3 sequence is CALGEPSRRAPADRVLGDTSDKLIF. For the CDR3, the DNA is TGTGCTCTTGGGGAACCCTCTCGGCGAGCCCCTGCGGACAGAGTTTTGGGGGATACATCCGATAAACTCATCTTT. J is TRDJ1 and V is TRDV1; 10 bases agree with TRDD3. CDR3 length: 25 amino acids. The V segment lost 1 base and the J segment 3 bases; nucleotides outside the gene matches: 32. CDR1 is TSWWSYY and CDR2 is QGS in the germline V gene.